Listed below are T cell receptor beta chains from one sample, sequenced in a study of Graves' ophthalmopathy and Graves' hyperthyroidism. Each CDR3 protein is one row after TCRdb ran MiXCR on the multiplex PCR reads. The sample consists of roughly 600,000 distinct CDR3 sequences, roughly 39% of them appearing once. The specimen sequenced was peripheral blood or thyroid tissue (not recorded which). These receptors were taken from an adult man with Graves' hyperthyroidism. Both conserved end residues are part of each CDR3. The D gene is left open where the match is weak. Some rows have no size entry. The others give once, few or many, or a class for an expanded clone.

d_gene	v_gene	abundance	len	j_gene	CDR3aa	CDR3nt
NA	TRBV29-1	many	11	TRBJ1-1	CTARQNTEAFF	TGCACCGCTAGGCAGAACACTGAAGCTTTCTTT
TRBD2	TRBV10-3	NA	15	TRBJ2-7	CAISLLGTSVREQYF	TGTGCCATCAGTCTCCTTGGGACTAGCGTCAGGGAGCAGTACTTC
TRBD2	TRBV4-2	many	16	TRBJ2-7	CASSQSWTSGFYEQYF	TGTGCCAGCAGCCAATCCTGGACTAGCGGATTCTACGAGCAGTACTTC
NA	TRBV20-1	many	14	TRBJ2-7	CSASTGPSSYEQYF	TGCAGTGCTAGTACAGGCCCGAGCTCCTACGAGCAGTACTTC
TRBD1	TRBV7-7	NA	13	TRBJ1-1	CASNHGQGTEAFF	TGTGCTAGCAACCACGGACAGGGCACTGAAGCTTTCTTT
TRBD2	TRBV6-5	many	17	TRBJ2-5	CASSYLGLAGVGETQYF	TGTGCCAGCAGTTACTTGGGTCTAGCGGGAGTCGGGGAGACCCAGTACTTC
TRBD1	TRBV2	few	14	TRBJ2-5	CASSWTGGWETQYF	TGTGCCAGCAGTTGGACAGGGGGCTGGGAGACCCAGTACTTC
NA	TRBV2	NA	16	TRBJ2-2	CASSSPSSRNTGELFF	TGTGCCAGCAGTTCACCCTCGAGCAGGAACACCGGGGAGCTGTTTTTT
NA	TRBV5-8	few	14	TRBJ1-5	CASSLSTRAGPQHF	TGTGCCAGCAGCTTGTCCACACGGGCAGGACCCCAGCATTTT
NA	TRBV25-1	NA	15	TRBJ2-7	CASSASTGAPYEQYF	TGTGCCAGCAGTGCTAGTACGGGGGCGCCCTACGAGCAGTACTTC
NA	TRBV28	NA	15	TRBJ1-1	CASSLFSGGDTEAFF	TGTGCCAGCAGCCTATTCAGCGGGGGGGACACTGAAGCTTTCTTT
NA	TRBV5-1	NA	15	TRBJ2-5	CASSLVQGGQETQYF	TGTGCCAGCAGCTTGGTTCAGGGGGGTCAAGAGACCCAGTACTTC
TRBD2	TRBV7-6	NA	17	TRBJ2-5	CASSLTGLAGYKGTQYF	TGTGCCAGCAGCCTAACGGGACTAGCGGGCTACAAGGGGACCCAGTACTTC
TRBD1	TRBV20-1	many	15	TRBJ1-1	CSATRQGRLNTEAFF	TGCAGTGCTACCCGACAGGGGAGGTTGAACACTGAAGCTTTCTTT
NA	TRBV6-5	many	15	TRBJ2-7	CASSDDWLESYEQYF	TGTGCCAGCAGTGACGACTGGTTGGAATCCTACGAGCAGTACTTC
TRBD1	TRBV19	NA	15	TRBJ1-2	CASSPTDRGRDGYTF	TGTGCCAGTAGTCCGACCGACAGGGGGAGAGATGGCTACACCTTC
NA	TRBV29-1	NA	13	TRBJ2-7	CSDTGRKVYEQYF	TGCAGCGACACAGGGAGAAAGGTCTACGAGCAGTACTTC
TRBD2	TRBV7-8	many	14	TRBJ2-7	CASSLGRREGGQYF	TGTGCCAGCAGCTTAGGGCGTCGGGAGGGCGGTCAGTACTTC
NA	TRBV20-1	many	13	TRBJ2-5	CSATLGLQETQYF	TGCAGTGCTACCCTAGGACTCCAAGAGACCCAGTACTTC
NA	TRBV7-8	many	13	TRBJ2-5	CASSPSPQETQYF	TGTGCCAGCAGCCCAAGTCCGCAAGAGACCCAGTACTTC
TRBD1	TRBV6-4	many	13	TRBJ1-2	CASIKDRCHGYTF	TGTGCCAGCATTAAGGACAGGTGTCATGGCTACACCTTC
NA	TRBV7-9	NA	20	TRBJ1-4	CASSLDRSGWKKATNEKLFF	TGTGCCAGCAGCTTAGACCGAAGCGGGTGGAAAAAGGCAACTAATGAAAAACTGTTTTTT